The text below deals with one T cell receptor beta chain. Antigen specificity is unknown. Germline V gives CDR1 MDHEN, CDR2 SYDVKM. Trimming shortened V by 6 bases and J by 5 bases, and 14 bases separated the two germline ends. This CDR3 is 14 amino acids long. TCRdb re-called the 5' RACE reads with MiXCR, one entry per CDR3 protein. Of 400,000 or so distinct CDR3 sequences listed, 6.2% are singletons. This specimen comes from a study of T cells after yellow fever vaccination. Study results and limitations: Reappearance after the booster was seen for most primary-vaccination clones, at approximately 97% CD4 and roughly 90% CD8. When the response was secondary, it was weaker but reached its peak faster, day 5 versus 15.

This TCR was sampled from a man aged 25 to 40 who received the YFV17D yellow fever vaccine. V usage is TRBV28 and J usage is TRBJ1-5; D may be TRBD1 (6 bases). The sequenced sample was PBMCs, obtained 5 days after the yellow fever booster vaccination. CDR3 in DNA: TGTGCCAGCAGCCTAGGGACATCTTATCAGCCCCAGCATTTT. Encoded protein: CASSLGTSYQPQHF.